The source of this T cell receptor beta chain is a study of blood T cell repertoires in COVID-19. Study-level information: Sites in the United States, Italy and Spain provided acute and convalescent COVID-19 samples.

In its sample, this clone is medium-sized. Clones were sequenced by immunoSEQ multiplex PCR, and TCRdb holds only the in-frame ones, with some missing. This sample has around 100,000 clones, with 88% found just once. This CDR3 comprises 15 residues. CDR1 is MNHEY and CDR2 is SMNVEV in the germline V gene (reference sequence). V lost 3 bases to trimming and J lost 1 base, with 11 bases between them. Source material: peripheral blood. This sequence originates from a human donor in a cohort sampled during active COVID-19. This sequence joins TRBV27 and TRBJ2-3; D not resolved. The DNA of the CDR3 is TGTGCCAGCAGTTTTTCCCTTACTGGCACAGATACGCAGTATTTT. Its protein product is CASSFSLTGTDTQYF.